Listed below are T cell receptor beta chains from one sample, sequenced in a study of blood T cell repertoires in COVID-19. Here immunoSEQ multiplex PCR was the method, and the copy in TCRdb shows in-frame clones only, minus some. The profile shows about 76,000 clones, roughly 80% of them singletons. Sequenced material: peripheral blood. These receptors were collected from a human donor in a cohort sampled during active COVID-19. Each CDR3 is given with its conserved first and last residue. The D gene is left open where the match is weak. Rows may omit the clone size; those that give it use once, few, many or a size class.

j_call,clone_size,d_call,v_call,cdr3_nt,cdr3_aa
TRBJ1-1,-,TRBD1,TRBV29-1,TGCAGCGGCCGGGACAGGGGGGAGACTGAAGCTTTCTTT,CSGRDRGETEAFF
TRBJ2-5,-,TRBD2,TRBV7-9,TGTGCCAGCAGCTTAGCTGTAGCGGGGAAAGAGACCCAGTACTTC,CASSLAVAGKETQYF
TRBJ2-7,once,TRBD2,TRBV11-2,TGTGCCAGCAGCTTGGGGACTAGCGGGGTTGGGGCCTACGAGCAGTACTTC,CASSLGTSGVGAYEQYF
TRBJ1-1,-,-,TRBV3-1/TRBV3-2,TGTGCCAGCAGCCCCTCCAGGGGTAAGGGCACTGAAGCTTTCTTT,CASSPSRGKGTEAFF
TRBJ1-4,-,-,TRBV6-5,TGTGCCAGCAGACCGGGAGGGGTGGGGAATGAAAAACTGTTTTTT,CASRPGGVGNEKLFF
TRBJ2-5,-,TRBD2,TRBV3-1/TRBV3-2,TGTGCCAGCAGCCAAGATAGGGCTAGCGGTGGGGAGACCCAGTACTTC,CASSQDRASGGETQYF
TRBJ2-5,-,-,TRBV14,TGTGCCAGCAGCCAAGCTGGGACTGTGGAGACCCAGTACTTC,CASSQAGTVETQYF
TRBJ1-4,-,-,TRBV5-1,TGCGCCAGCACCGAGCAGGGGTTCGGTGAAAAACTGTTTTTT,CASTEQGFGEKLFF
TRBJ1-2,-,TRBD1,TRBV11-2,TGTGCCAGCAGTTCGGGACAGGGGTTTGGCTACACCTTC,CASSSGQGFGYTF
TRBJ1-2,-,TRBD1,TRBV5-1,TGCGCCAGCAGCTTGGAAGCAGGGGGCGAGTATGGCTACACCTTC,CASSLEAGGEYGYTF
TRBJ1-6,-,-,TRBV6-6,TGTGCCAGCAGTTACTCCGTCAATTCACCCCTCCACTTT,CASSYSVNSPLHF
TRBJ2-5,-,TRBD1,TRBV7-3,TGTGCCAGCAGCTTAGGGCTCTCCGGGACAGCGCGGGAGACCCAGTACTTC,CASSLGLSGTARETQYF
TRBJ2-2,-,-,TRBV9,TGTGCCAGCAGCGTAGAGCCACGCAGGGTCGGGGAGCTGTTTTTT,CASSVEPRRVGELFF
TRBJ2-3,-,TRBD1,TRBV27,TGTGCCAGCGGATTGGACAGGGGCACAGATACGCAGTATTTT,CASGLDRGTDTQYF
TRBJ2-3,-,TRBD2,TRBV11-2,TGTGCCAGCAGCTTAGTCGGGGGGACCTATCCAGATACGCAGTATTTT,CASSLVGGTYPDTQYF
TRBJ2-2,once,TRBD1,TRBV5-1,TGCGCCAGCAACAGGGGGGAGGCCGGGGAGCTGTTTTTT,CASNRGEAGELFF
TRBJ1-5,once,-,TRBV6-5,TGTGCCAGCGGACACAGGGCCAATCAGCCCCAGCATTTT,CASGHRANQPQHF
TRBJ2-7,-,-,TRBV27,TGTGCCAGCAGCCAGGCCGACTCCTACGAGCAGTACTTC,CASSQADSYEQYF
TRBJ1-5,-,-,TRBV19,TGTGCCAGTAGTTCTAAGCACAATCAGCCCCAGCATTTT,CASSSKHNQPQHF
TRBJ2-7,-,TRBD1,TRBV5-1,TGCGCCAGCAGCCCCGAGACAGGGCGTGGGACCTACGAGCAGTACTTC,CASSPETGRGTYEQYF
TRBJ1-2,-,TRBD1,TRBV11-2,TGTGCCAGCAGCCAAAGGGACAGGGTATACTATGGCTACACCTTC,CASSQRDRVYYGYTF
TRBJ1-3,-,TRBD1,TRBV9,TGTGCCAGCAGCCCCCAGGGGGAGGCAAACACCATATATTTT,CASSPQGEANTIYF
TRBJ2-2,-,-,TRBV9,TGTGCCAGCAGCGTCGACCCCGGGTCGAACACCGGGGAGCTGTTTTTT,CASSVDPGSNTGELFF
TRBJ2-2,once,-,TRBV2,TGTGCCAGCAGTGAGCAGGGGCCCGCGAACACCGGGGAGCTGTTTTTT,CASSEQGPANTGELFF
TRBJ1-1,-,-,TRBV5-5,TGTGCCAGCATCCCTCCTGGCATCCTGAACACTGAAGCTTTCTTT,CASIPPGILNTEAFF
TRBJ1-5,-,TRBD1,TRBV29-1,TGCAGCGTTCGGACAGGGCATAGCAATCAGCCCCAGCATTTT,CSVRTGHSNQPQHF
TRBJ2-5,-,TRBD2,TRBV5-4,TGTGCCAGCAGCTTGCCGTGGACTAGCGGGGGGAAGGAGACCCAGTACTTC,CASSLPWTSGGKETQYF
TRBJ2-1,-,TRBD2,TRBV4-1,TGCGCCAGCAGCTACCCGGGGGTAGCGGGCTCCTACAATGAGCAGTTCTTC,CASSYPGVAGSYNEQFF
TRBJ1-5,-,TRBD1,TRBV19,TGTGCCAACCAGGGGACAGGGGCCTATAGCAATCAGCCCCAGCATTTT,CANQGTGAYSNQPQHF
TRBJ1-1,-,-,TRBV18,TGTGCCAGCTCGGAAGGAGCGAACACTGAAGCTTTCTTT,CASSEGANTEAFF
TRBJ2-6,-,-,TRBV6-6,TGTGCCAGTGGGTCCGGGACAAGGACCGTCCTGACTTTC,CASGSGTRTVLTF
TRBJ1-1,-,TRBD1,TRBV18,TGTGCCAGCTCACACCGGACAGGGCTGAACACTGAAGCTTTCTTT,CASSHRTGLNTEAFF
TRBJ1-2,-,TRBD1,TRBV29-1,TGCAGCGTTCCGACAGGGGGCGACTATGGCTACACCTTC,CSVPTGGDYGYTF